This T cell receptor (beta chain) was retrieved from a study of T cells in Graves' hyperthyroidism and ophthalmopathy. The overall study: Any treatment followed the collection of peripheral blood at initial diagnosis. Whole-study results and caveats: The blood repertoire included most of the expanded thyroid clonotypes above 0.001. Model-based prediction identified ophthalmopathy a median 6.5 months prior to its onset. Ophthalmopathy was distinguished from stable hyperthyroidism by 13 V-J signatures.

The V end was cut by 2 bases, the J end by 6 bases, with 14 bases between. Per the germline V gene, CDR1 is MNHNS and CDR2 is SASEGT. The length of the CDR3 is 14 residues. Amplification yielded TCR beta CDR3 regions, with RNA transcripts as the source. HTBI primers were employed in a first-round RT-PCR of the TCR CDR3. Via MiXCR, TCRdb re-called the multiplex PCR reads, giving one row per CDR3 protein. The top ten clones hold 32% of a sample with 300,000 to 500,000 distinct CDR3 sequences, about 15% of them seen once. This clonotype occurred many times. Antigen unknown. The chain carries TRBV6-1 and TRBJ2-7, with a possible D match to TRBD2 (5 bases). The origin of this receptor is a woman in her 30s with Graves' hyperthyroidism. Input material: blood. The CDR3 region has the DNA TGTGCCAGCAGTGAATCCGGGGTGCGTGGCGAGCAGTACTTC. It specifies CASSESGVRGEQYF.